This passage covers 19 T cell receptor beta chains from one sample sequenced in a study of tumor-infiltrating lymphocytes in localized non-small cell lung cancer. The protocol was immunoSEQ multiplex PCR, while the TCRdb copy is restricted to in-frame clones and leaves out a portion. The sample yields over 7,000 clones, about 80% seen once. The specimen sequenced was uninvolved lung tissue not adjacent to the tumor. The receptors come from a human donor with non-small cell lung cancer.

In its sample, this clone was seen a few times. J is TRBJ2-2 and V is TRBV5-1; D gene uncertain. From germline, CDR1 is SGHRS and CDR2 YFSETQ. This CDR3 contains 15 residues. V was trimmed by 0 bases and J by 5 bases, leaving 11 bases between them. CDR3 bases: TGCGCCAGCAGCTTGGCCTCAGTCTTTACCGGGGAGCTGTTTTTT. Its translation: CASSLASVFTGELFF.

The chain carries TRBV10-3 and TRBJ2-1, with a weak D call TRBD1 (6 bases). This CDR3 is 13 amino acids long. The V end was cut by 6 bases, the J end by 4 bases, with 10 bases between. Germline lookup yields CDR1 ENHRY and CDR2 SYGVKD. The CDR3 DNA reads as TGTGCCATCAGGGGGGACAAGTACAATGAGCAGTTCTTC. This gives the protein CAIRGDKYNEQFF.

V gene TRBV11-3 combines with J gene TRBJ2-7; the D gene is possibly TRBD1 (6 bases). The CDR3 contains 13 residues. The V and J ends lost 5 bases and 2 bases respectively, with 10 bases between them. Germline V CDR1 and CDR2: SGHNT, YENEEA. The CDR3 sequence is CASSLRGTYEQYF. For the CDR3, the DNA is TGTGCCAGCAGCCTCAGGGGAACCTACGAGCAGTACTTC.

The rearrangement joins TRBV25-1 to TRBJ1-2; D ambiguous. CDR3 size: 13 residues. Per the germline V gene, CDR1 is MGHDK and CDR2 is SYGVNS. V was shortened by 9 bases and J by 4 bases, with 15 bases between the two germline ends. CDR3 sequence (DNA): TGTGCCAGTTCAGGCGGCTCCTTCTATGGCTACACCTTC. Its translation: CASSGGSFYGYTF.

The chain couples TRBV7-3 to TRBJ1-1, with D possibly being TRBD1 (5 bases). CDR1 and CDR2 from the germline V gene are SGHTA and FQGTGA. CDR3 length: 13 residues. Trimming left V 4 bases short and J 3 bases short, with 9 bases between. This CDR3 reads CASSYVRDTEAFF. CDR3 coding DNA: TGTGCCAGCAGCTACGTCAGGGACACTGAAGCTTTCTTT.

The chain carries TRBV5-1 and TRBJ2-1; 12 positions agree with TRBD2. From germline, CDR1 is SGHRS and CDR2 YFSETQ. Trimming removed 4 bases from V and 10 bases from J; junction bases left unmatched: 12. The CDR3 is 16 amino acids. The CDR3 bases are TGCGCCAGCAGCACAGGTTCTAGCGGGGGGGCCGACGAGCAGTTCTTC. The encoded protein is CASSTGSSGGADEQFF.

The chain has TRBV5-6 and TRBJ2-5; tentatively, D is TRBD2 (7 bases). Deletions cut 0 bases from V and 7 bases from J, with 13 bases between. Germline loops: CDR1 SGHDT, CDR2 YYEEEE. The CDR3 covers 14 residues. The CDR3 DNA reads TGTGCCAGCAGCTTGGTTAGGGGGGGAGGGACCCAGTACTTC. It specifies CASSLVRGGGTQYF.

This chain uses TRBV6-5 with TRBJ1-1, with D possibly TRBD1 on 5 matching bases. The CDR3 totals 15 residues. CDR1 MNHEY and CDR2 SVGAGI come from the germline V gene. The germline V and J ends were trimmed by 0 bases and 3 bases, with 11 bases remaining between them. The CDR3: CASSYSWGLDTEAFF. DNA for the CDR3: TGTGCCAGCAGTTACTCTTGGGGGTTGGACACTGAAGCTTTCTTT.

V and J are TRBV4-2 and TRBJ2-3; D is unclear. Germline values: CDR1 LGHNA, CDR2 YNFKEQ. Between the trimmed V and J ends, which lost 10 bases and 0 bases, there was a span of 14 bases. The CDR3 consists of 14 residues. The CDR3 nucleotides are TGTGCCACAACCACAAGCTTTAGCACAGATACGCAGTATTTT. This sequence encodes CATTTSFSTDTQYF.

V gene TRBV4-3 combines with J gene TRBJ2-7; tentatively, D is TRBD2 (6 bases). CDR1 is LGHNA, CDR2 YSLEER, per germline. V lost 0 bases, J lost 1 base, and 19 bases lay in between. The CDR3 is 18 amino acids. CDR3 sequence: CASSQDRAGGGGSYEQYF. CDR3 DNA: TGCGCCAGCAGCCAAGATAGAGCAGGTGGTGGAGGGTCCTACGAGCAGTACTTC.

The chain has TRBV7-2 and TRBJ1-5; D unresolved. CDR3 length: 13 residues. CDR1 is SGHTA and CDR2 is FQGNSA in the germline V gene. Trimming stripped 5 bases from V and 3 bases from J, with 8 bases between. The CDR3 loop is CASSAYNNQPQHF. The CDR3, as DNA: TGTGCCAGCAGCGCTTACAACAATCAGCCCCAGCATTTT.

The chain is built from TRBV7-6 and TRBJ1-6, with D unresolved. V was trimmed by 5 bases and J by 8 bases, leaving 10 bases between them. From germline, CDR1 is SGHVS and CDR2 FNYEAQ. This CDR3 is built from 13 residues. The CDR3 is CASSPYKDSPLHF. The CDR3 region has the DNA TGTGCCAGCAGCCCTTACAAAGATTCACCCCTCCACTTT. Full variable domain (rest looked up from reference TRBV7-6 and TRBJ1-6): GAGVSQSPRYKVTKRGQDVALRCDPISGHVSLYWYRQALGQGPEFLTYFNYEAQQDKSGLPNDRFSAERPEGSISTLTIQRTEQRDSAMYRCASSPYKDSPLHFGNGTRLTVT.

The chain carries TRBV5-4 and TRBJ2-5; 16 bases align to TRBD2. The CDR3 covers 18 residues. V gave up 4 bases and J gave up 0 bases; unmatched junction bases: 6. Germline CDR1 SGHNT, CDR2 YYREEE (reference sequence). The CDR3 loop reads CASSSGTSGGGYQETQYF. For the CDR3, the DNA is TGTGCCAGCAGCAGCGGGACTAGCGGGGGGGGGTACCAAGAGACCCAGTACTTC.

This clone was observed a single time. The gene calls are TRBV7-2 and TRBJ2-1; D remains ambiguous. The CDR3 has 16 residues. Deletions cut 4 bases from V and 0 bases from J, with 13 bases between. The germline gives CDR1 SGHTA, CDR2 FQGNSA. CDR3 protein: CASSSLRRSSYNEQFF. The CDR3 region has the DNA TGTGCCAGCAGCTCGCTACGAAGGAGCTCCTACAATGAGCAGTTCTTC.

The chain combines TRBV7-8 with TRBJ2-5, with 7 bases lining up with TRBD1. The CDR3 length is 14 residues. Trimming cost V 1 base and J 7 bases; bases outside gene matches: 6. Germline loops: CDR1 SGHVS, CDR2 FQNEAQ. DNA for the CDR3: TGTGCCAGCAGCTTAGGACAGGGTGAAAGGACCCAGTACTTC. Translating gives CASSLGQGERTQYF. The variable domain in full, completed from reference TRBV7-8 and TRBJ2-5, reads GAGVSQSPRYKVAKRGQDVALRCDPISGHVSLFWYQQALGQGPEFLTYFQNEAQLDKSGLPSDRFFAERPEGSVSTLKIQRTQQEDSAVYLCASSLGQGERTQYFGPGTRLLVL.

The rearrangement joins TRBV7-2 to TRBJ2-3; no clear D. Germline-derived CDR1 and CDR2 are SGHTA and FQGNSA. V was pared by 4 bases and J by 4 bases, with 6 bases between. The CDR3 consists of 12 residues. In DNA form, the CDR3 reads TGTGCCAGCAGCTACTACTCAGATACGCAGTATTTT. It codes for CASSYYSDTQYF.

The chain employs TRBV6-4 and TRBJ2-1; D is perhaps TRBD2 (6 bases). The CDR3 spans 16 residues. With 5 bases removed from V and 0 bases from J, the gap between germline ends came to 14 bases. Per the germline V gene, CDR1 is MRHNA and CDR2 is SNTAGT. In DNA form, the CDR3 reads TGTGCCAGCAGTCCTTTCCCCGGGAGCTCCTACAATGAGCAGTTCTTC. It yields the protein CASSPFPGSSYNEQFF.

This clone was detected only once. V gene TRBV5-5 combines with J gene TRBJ2-1; D possibly corresponds to TRBD1 (5 bases). This CDR3 contains 17 residues. V lost 1 base and J 0 bases, leaving 14 bases between the germline ends. Germline V lookup: CDR1 SGHKS, CDR2 YYEKEE (reference sequence). The CDR3 loop reads CASSLLGQQSSYNEQFF. CDR3 DNA sequence: TGTGCCAGCAGCTTGCTGGGGCAGCAAAGCTCCTACAATGAGCAGTTCTTC.

The genes are TRBV4-3 and TRBJ2-1; tentative D call: TRBD1 (6 bases). V lost 0 bases and J lost 8, with 14 bases in between. From germline, CDR1 is LGHNA and CDR2 YSLEER. The CDR3 is made up of 15 amino acids. CDR3 region: CASSQELGRGHEQFF. The CDR3 DNA reads as TGCGCCAGCAGCCAAGAACTGGGCAGGGGCCATGAGCAGTTCTTC.